What follows are 16 T cell receptor beta chains derived from one specimen sequenced in a study of shared clonotypes between healthy human individuals. Libraries were prepared by immunoSEQ multiplex PCR; TCRdb keeps only in-frame clonotypes and omits some of them. The data contain approximately 1,500,000 clones, approximately 96% of them singletons. The sequencing sample was made of naive CD4+ T cells sorted from blood. Subset here: CD45RA+ positively selected. These receptors were obtained from a man in his thirties or forties in good health.

The V gene is TRBV18, the J gene TRBJ2-7, with no clear D. CDR1 is KGHSH and CDR2 is LQKENI in the germline V gene. The CDR3 is 14 amino acids. Trimming removed 6 bases from V and 2 bases from J, with 14 bases in between. The CDR3 sequence: CASSRAPATYEQYF. In nucleotides, the CDR3 is TGTGCCAGCTCCCGGGCACCGGCTACCTACGAGCAGTACTTC.

V gene TRBV7-9 combines with J gene TRBJ2-1; 11 nucleotides line up with TRBD2. This CDR3 region has 15 residues. V shed 3 bases, J shed 6 bases, and the junction held 4 bases outside the gene matches. Germline V gene data show CDR1 as SEHNR and CDR2 as FQNEAQ (reference sequence). The CDR3 sequence is CASSFRLAGSNEQFF. For the CDR3, the DNA is TGTGCCAGCAGCTTTAGACTAGCGGGAAGCAATGAGCAGTTCTTC.

This clone occurred once. This sample also contains other DNA sequences that code for the same CDR3. The rearrangement links TRBV19 to TRBJ1-2; D gene uncertain. V shed 3 bases and J shed 3 bases, with 11 bases lying between them. This CDR3 has 14 amino acids. CDR1 and CDR2 (germline): LNHDA, SQIVND (reference sequence). The CDR3 region is CASSILGGDYGYTF. CDR3 bases: TGTGCCAGTAGTATTCTCGGCGGAGACTATGGCTACACCTTC. Combining the CDR3 with reference TRBV19 and TRBJ1-2 gives the whole variable domain DGGITQSPKYLFRKEGQNVTLSCEQNLNHDAMYWYRQDPGQGLRLIYYSQIVNDFQKGDIAEGYSVSREKKESFPLTVTSAQKNPTAFYLCASSILGGDYGYTFGSGTRLTVV.

The rearrangement links TRBV7-2 to TRBJ2-3, with 9 positions matching TRBD1. J gave up 3 bases and V 4 bases, and 8 bases lay outside the gene matches. CDR3 length equals 16 residues. CDR1 SGHTA and CDR2 FQGNSA come from the germline V gene. The CDR3 DNA reads TGTGCCAGCAGCTCTCGGACAGGGGCTATGACAGATACGCAGTATTTT. Translating it yields CASSSRTGAMTDTQYF.

The chain links TRBV28 to TRBJ1-5; TRBD1 matches 7 bases. V dropped 4 bases and J dropped 0; count of bases not matched to a gene: 3. Germline V gene lookup returns CDR1 MDHEN and CDR2 SYDVKM. This CDR3 is built from 15 residues. For the CDR3, the DNA is TGTGCCAGCAGTTGGGGGGACAGTAGCAATCAGCCCCAGCATTTT. Translation gives CASSWGDSSNQPQHF.

The V gene is TRBV10-3, the J gene TRBJ2-7; 8 bases align to TRBD1. Germline V gives CDR1 ENHRY, CDR2 SYGVKD. The CDR3 has 16 amino acids. The junction had 11 bases not matched to a gene; V was cut back by 2 bases and J by 5 bases. The CDR3 reads CAISEMWTGNFNEQYF. CDR3 nucleotide sequence: TGTGCCATCAGTGAGATGTGGACAGGGAACTTCAACGAGCAGTACTTC.

This rearrangement joins TRBV11-1 to TRBJ2-1, with D possibly matching TRBD2 (5 bases). The CDR3 is made up of 13 amino acids. Deletions cut 5 bases from V and 10 bases from J, with 15 bases between. The germline CDR1 and CDR2 sequences are SGHAT and FQDESV (reference sequence). The CDR3 loop is CASSRRELDEQFF. As DNA, the CDR3 is TGTGCCAGCAGCCGCCGGGAACTAGACGAGCAGTTCTTC.

V and J are TRBV4-3 and TRBJ1-1; TRBD1 matches 10 bases. There are 15 residues in the CDR3. The trim removed 2 bases at V and 3 bases at J, leaving 3 bases unmatched. The germline V gene encodes CDR1 LGHNA and CDR2 YSLEER. The CDR3 sequence is CASSQRGQGDTEAFF. The DNA of the CDR3 is TGCGCCAGCAGCCAAAGAGGACAGGGGGACACTGAAGCTTTCTTT.

V and J are TRBV2 and TRBJ2-7, with D possibly matching TRBD1 (6 bases). Germline lookup yields CDR1 SNHLY and CDR2 FYNNEI. V lost 6 bases and J 0 bases, leaving 15 bases between the germline ends. The CDR3 is 15 residues long. The CDR3 region has the DNA TGTGCCAGCAGGTCCGGGACAAATCCCTCCTACGAGCAGTACTTC. Protein: CASRSGTNPSYEQYF.

Notes on this clone: Other DNA sequences in this specimen translate into the identical CDR3. The V gene is TRBV4-3, the J gene TRBJ1-1, with 7 bases matching TRBD1. This CDR3 contains 14 residues. Trimming removed 0 bases from V and 5 bases from J; junction bases left unmatched: 3. Germline CDR1 and CDR2: LGHNA and YSLEER. CDR3 DNA: TGCGCCAGCAGCCAAGAGGGCAGGGGGACTGAAGCTTTCTTT. Its protein is CASSQEGRGTEAFF.

The chain uses TRBV27 and TRBJ2-1; 10 nucleotides line up with TRBD1. The V gene's germline CDR1 is MNHEY and CDR2 SMNVEV (reference sequence). V gave up 1 base and J gave up 7 bases; unmatched junction bases: 10. The CDR3 totals 17 residues. In DNA, the CDR3 is TGTGCCAGCAGTTTATTATCTTTGTCGGACAGGGGGAATGAGCAGTTCTTC. Residues: CASSLLSLSDRGNEQFF.

V is TRBV5-6 and J is TRBJ2-7; TRBD2 aligns across 9 bases. Losses at the gene ends were 3 bases for V and 2 bases for J; bases not matched to a gene: 3. Looked up from germline, CDR1 is SGHDT and CDR2 is YYEEEE. This CDR3 contains 14 residues. CDR3 in amino acids: CASSSSGRTYEQYF. The CDR3 DNA is TGTGCCAGCAGCTCCAGCGGGAGGACCTACGAGCAGTACTTC.

The J gene is TRBJ2-3, the V gene TRBV7-8; TRBD2 matches 12 bases. V trimming: 2 bases; J trimming: 2 bases; junction bases outside the gene matches: 17. Germline V lookup: CDR1 SGHVS, CDR2 FQNEAQ. CDR3 length: 21 amino acids. CDR3 bases: TGTGCCAGCAGCTTACGTACTACTAGCGGGAGGACAACCCCGTCCACAGATACGCAGTATTTT. It yields the protein CASSLRTTSGRTTPSTDTQYF.

The chain employs TRBV28 and TRBJ1-1; no reliable D call. V was trimmed by 2 bases and J by 3 bases, leaving 7 bases between them. Germline V gene lookup returns CDR1 MDHEN and CDR2 SYDVKM. This CDR3 has 13 residues. CDR3 coding DNA: TGTGCCAGCAGTTTAACCGACTACACTGAAGCTTTCTTT. Its protein is CASSLTDYTEAFF.

This clone has only one observation. This chain joins TRBV28 and TRBJ1-1; D is uncertain. This CDR3 comprises 14 residues. Germline CDR1 MDHEN, CDR2 SYDVKM. Trimming left V 2 bases short and J 0 bases short, with 7 bases between. For the CDR3, the DNA is TGTGCCAGCAGTTTAATCCCCCTGAACACTGAAGCTTTCTTT. It is translated as CASSLIPLNTEAFF.

The chain uses TRBV7-8 and TRBJ1-2; weak D call: TRBD1 (6 bases). Trimming removed 1 base at V and 4 bases at J, with 13 bases between. In germline, CDR1 is SGHVS, CDR2 FQNEAQ. The CDR3 runs to 15 residues. CDR3 amino acids: CASSLGGQPSYGYTF. CDR3 DNA sequence: TGTGCCAGCAGCTTAGGGGGGCAGCCTAGCTATGGCTACACCTTC.